This T cell receptor (beta chain) originates from a study of blood T cells in healthy people across ages (dated by TCRdb to about 2015). General notes on the study: In model experiments, template switching captured about one uniquely barcoded TCR beta cDNA molecule for every two T cells. Using deep sequencing normalized with unique cDNA molecular identifiers, the study measured how TCR beta repertoire diversity changes with age. The donors were divided into four age groups: young (average around 16 years), middle-aged (roughly 40), aged (under 70) and long-lived (roughly 88). To avoid experimental bias, donors of different ages were distributed randomly across sequencing lanes. For two donors (one aged 18 to 29 and one aged 80 or older), the study analyzed two additional independent replicas of 1 million unique cDNA reads from the same blood draw.

According to the germline V gene (reference sequence), CDR1 reads DFQATT and CDR2 reads SNEGSKA. From the cysteine through the phenylalanine, the CDR3 covers 14 amino acids. The only DNA kept is the CDR3, 42 bases in frame from the first base. A note on this clonotype: Its antigen is still unknown. One end of the junction fails to match germline, which may point to a read error.

The approximately 41 donors, aged roughly 6 to 100 years, were systemically healthy Caucasian individuals from Russia. Ten milliliters of peripheral blood were collected from each donor into EDTA-treated Vacutainer tubes. PBMCs were isolated by Ficoll-Paque density-gradient centrifugation, with at least 6.5 million obtained per sample. Trizol reagent was used to extract total RNA from PBMCs, with at least 5.5 micrograms per sample. For every donor, an aliquot of PBMCs went through flow cytometry to measure the percentages of naive CD45RAhigh/CD27high T cells. The method behind the library was 5' RACE. The sequencing machine was an Illumina HiSeq 2500. A second 7 to 11 cycle PCR used a sample-barcoded 5' primer and a J-beta primer mix. A template-switch 5' adaptor carrying 12 random nucleotides introduced a unique molecular identifier onto each TCR beta cDNA molecule. Each sample yielded at least 3 million CDR3-containing paired-end reads. All of the RNA was converted into first-strand cDNA using the Mint cDNA synthesis kit, with a TRBC-specific oligonucleotide serving as the primer. Following uracil-DNA glycosylase treatment, all cDNA underwent a first 18-cycle PCR with the universal primers M1SS and BC2_uni_R. The original pipeline was this. For normalization, 1 million high-quality reads, each with a distinct molecular identifier, were randomly selected from each sample. Instead of being binned into consensus sequences, reads that shared molecular identifiers were thrown out. CDR3 identification, clonotype clustering and error correction used MiTCR with a Q25 quality threshold and the strictest error-elimination algorithm. A nonparametric unseen species model with Euler transformation was used to estimate lower-bound total TCR beta diversity. TCRdb ran its own pipeline on the public reads, namely fastp trimming at Q25 and MiXCR clone calling, and kept in-frame beta chains. CDR3 protein duplicates are merged, each entry listing the most common genes and DNA. It is TCRdb's table, rather than the study itself, that gives the V and J calls and clone size. The sample profile shows roughly 800,000 distinct CDR3 sequences; roughly 60% of them were found once. Around 20% of the sample lies in the top ten.

What the study reported, not specific to this receptor: Compared with the aged group, the long-lived group had more naive CD4+ T cells, fewer expanded clones and increased TCR diversity, suggesting age selection. Because the CMV infection status of the donors was unknown, age-related changes in expanded clonotypes may potentially have been confounded. Estimates of total diversity from one million sequenced T cells were regarded as lower bounds and underestimates. The percentage of naive T cells measured by flow cytometry correlated strongly with observed TCR beta diversity. Observed TCR beta diversity per million T cells fell roughly linearly with age, and a significant reduction was already apparent by age roughly 40. Conclusive comparison of naive and antigen-experienced compartments was prevented by the profiling of bulk unsorted PBMCs.

Sequencing used blood. The clonotype originates from a man in his thirties or forties in good health. The V gene is TRBV20-1 and the J gene is TRBJ1-6, and TRBD1 may be the D gene, going by 6 matching bases. CDR3 protein: CSASTGTTNSSLHF. The sequenced DNA is TGCAGTGCTAGCACCGGGACAACTAATTCATCCCTCCACTTT.